Given below is one T cell receptor beta chain in context. The record originates from a study of blood T cell repertoires in COVID-19. Study context: COVID-19 samples from acute and convalescent phases originated in the United States, Italy and Spain.

The method was immunoSEQ multiplex PCR; TCRdb's version includes in-frame clones alone and lacks a portion of them. Among about 230,000 clones listed, 65% to 90% were seen once. Germline CDR1 reads MNHNY; CDR2 reads SVGAGI (reference sequence). V lost 7 bases and J lost 2; bases outside the gene matches: 4. The CDR3 has 15 residues. The sample consisted of peripheral blood. V gene TRBV6-6 combines with J gene TRBJ1-4, with TRBD1 identical over 10 bases. The receptor's source is a man aged 50 to 60 with COVID-19, enrolled during active disease. The CDR3: CASNKTGGTNEKLFF. The DNA for the CDR3 is TGTGCCAGCAATAAGACAGGGGGCACTAATGAAAAACTGTTTTTT.